Each of the 11 T cell receptor beta chains below was sequenced from the same sample in a study of cytomegalovirus exposure and HLA in healthy donors. With 60 Vbeta and 13 Jbeta primers, the PCR was carried out. Libraries were prepared by immunoSEQ multiplex PCR; TCRdb keeps only in-frame clonotypes and omits some of them. Among approximately 79,000 clones listed, approximately 79% were seen once. Sequencing was done on a sample of PBMCs. The receptors were sampled from a woman aged 40-49 years in good health and CMV-seropositive.

This chain connects TRBV30 to TRBJ2-3; D is unresolved. Trimming removed 2 bases from V and 3 bases from J, with 15 bases in between. CDR1 GTSNPN and CDR2 SVGIG come from the germline V gene (reference sequence). The CDR3 consists of 15 residues. For the CDR3, the DNA is TGTGCCTGGAGTCCGACTGGTAGATGGACAGATACGCAGTATTTT. This gives the protein CAWSPTGRWTDTQYF. Filled out from reference TRBV30 and TRBJ2-3, the complete variable domain reads SQTIHQWPATLVQPVGSPLSLECTVEGTSNPNLYWYRQAAGRGLQLLFYSVGIGQISSEVPQNLSASRPQDRQFILSSKKLLLSDSGFYLCAWSPTGRWTDTQYFGPGTRLTVL.

V and J are TRBV6-1 and TRBJ1-2, with 9 bases lining up with TRBD1. Unmatched junction bases numbered 18, after V lost 2 bases and J lost 8 bases. Germline CDR1 is MNHNS and CDR2 is SASEGT. CDR3 size: 18 residues. CDR3 region: CASSEMWGGVRTGDGYTF. For the CDR3, the DNA is TGTGCCAGCAGTGAAATGTGGGGGGGAGTCCGGACAGGGGACGGCTACACCTTC.

This sequence joins TRBV29-1 and TRBJ2-4; tentatively, D is TRBD2 (6 bases). The CDR3 extends over 14 amino acids. Germline V gene sequence: CDR1 SQVTM, CDR2 ANQGSEA. Trimming took off 4 bases at V and 3 bases at J, with 13 bases between the two ends. The CDR3 reads CSVVRDGGKNIQYF. CDR3 DNA sequence: TGCAGCGTTGTACGGGACGGGGGCAAAAACATTCAGTACTTC.

The chain links TRBV10-3 to TRBJ2-7; D gene ambiguous. The CDR3 runs 12 residues. Looked up from germline, CDR1 is ENHRY and CDR2 is SYGVKD. Trimming stripped 4 bases from V and 3 bases from J, with 7 bases between. CDR3 loop: CAISVRSYEQYF. For the CDR3, the DNA is TGTGCCATCAGTGTCCGCAGCTACGAGCAGTACTTC.

Points on this clone: This specimen includes other DNA sequences encoding the same CDR3. The rearrangement joins TRBV2 to TRBJ1-1; TRBD1 might be the D (5 bases). The CDR3 loop spans 13 amino acids. Germline loops: CDR1 SNHLY, CDR2 FYNNEI. Trimming took 4 bases from V and 5 from J, leaving 11 bases between them. This CDR3 is CASSVLGGTEAFF. Written as DNA, the CDR3 is TGTGCCAGCAGTGTCTTGGGGGGGACTGAAGCTTTCTTT.

The chain couples TRBV12-5 to TRBJ2-2; possibly TRBD2 for D (5 bases). The length of the CDR3 is 17 residues. Germline V gene data show CDR1 as LGHNT and CDR2 as FRNRAP. V was trimmed by 1 base and J by 2 bases, leaving 14 bases between them. This CDR3 is CASGLGFGSDNTGELFF. The CDR3 DNA reads TGTGCTAGTGGTTTGGGGTTCGGTAGCGACAACACCGGGGAGCTGTTTTTT.

This sequence joins TRBV9 and TRBJ1-2; 7 bases fit TRBD1. Germline V lookup: CDR1 SGDLS, CDR2 YYNGEE. V lost 0 bases, J lost 3 bases, and 2 bases stayed unmatched. CDR3 length: 14 residues. The CDR3 is CASSVAQGDYGYTF. DNA for the CDR3: TGTGCCAGCAGCGTAGCTCAGGGGGACTATGGCTACACCTTC.

J is TRBJ1-6 and V is TRBV19; 7 nucleotides agree with TRBD1. V lost 4 bases and J lost 7; bases outside the gene matches: 4. The CDR3 is 14 residues long. Germline values: CDR1 LNHDA, CDR2 SQIVND (reference sequence). The DNA of the CDR3 is TGTGCCAGTAGTACCGGGACAGAAAATTCACCCCTCCACTTT. This sequence encodes CASSTGTENSPLHF. Full variable domain (rest looked up from reference TRBV19 and TRBJ1-6): DGGITQSPKYLFRKEGQNVTLSCEQNLNHDAMYWYRQDPGQGLRLIYYSQIVNDFQKGDIAEGYSVSREKKESFPLTVTSAQKNPTAFYLCASSTGTENSPLHFGNGTRLTVT.

This clone was observed once. V gene TRBV29-1 combines with J gene TRBJ2-1; D may be TRBD2 (7 bases). The CDR3 has 16 amino acids. CDR1 is SQVTM and CDR2 is ANQGSEA in the germline V gene. V was cut by 3 bases and J by 0 bases, with 15 bases left in between. The CDR3 DNA reads TGCAGCGTTGAGGGGGGGGCCGGAAGCTCCTACAATGAGCAGTTCTTC. Translating it yields CSVEGGAGSSYNEQFF.

V is TRBV29-1 and J is TRBJ2-5; no definite D call. The CDR3 loop spans 12 amino acids. V dropped 6 bases and J dropped 0 bases, with 8 bases sitting between them. Per germline, CDR1 SQVTM and CDR2 ANQGSEA. The CDR3 spells CSVMTDQETQYF. The CDR3, as DNA: TGCAGCGTGATGACTGACCAAGAGACCCAGTACTTC.

V is TRBV2 and J is TRBJ1-5, with D possibly being TRBD1 (6 bases). V lost 9 bases to trimming and J lost 0 bases, with 12 bases between them. This CDR3 is built from 14 residues. Germline V lookup: CDR1 SNHLY, CDR2 FYNNEI. CDR3 sequence (DNA): TGTGCCAGTACGACAGGAAATAGCAATCAGCCCCAGCATTTT. Translating it yields CASTTGNSNQPQHF.